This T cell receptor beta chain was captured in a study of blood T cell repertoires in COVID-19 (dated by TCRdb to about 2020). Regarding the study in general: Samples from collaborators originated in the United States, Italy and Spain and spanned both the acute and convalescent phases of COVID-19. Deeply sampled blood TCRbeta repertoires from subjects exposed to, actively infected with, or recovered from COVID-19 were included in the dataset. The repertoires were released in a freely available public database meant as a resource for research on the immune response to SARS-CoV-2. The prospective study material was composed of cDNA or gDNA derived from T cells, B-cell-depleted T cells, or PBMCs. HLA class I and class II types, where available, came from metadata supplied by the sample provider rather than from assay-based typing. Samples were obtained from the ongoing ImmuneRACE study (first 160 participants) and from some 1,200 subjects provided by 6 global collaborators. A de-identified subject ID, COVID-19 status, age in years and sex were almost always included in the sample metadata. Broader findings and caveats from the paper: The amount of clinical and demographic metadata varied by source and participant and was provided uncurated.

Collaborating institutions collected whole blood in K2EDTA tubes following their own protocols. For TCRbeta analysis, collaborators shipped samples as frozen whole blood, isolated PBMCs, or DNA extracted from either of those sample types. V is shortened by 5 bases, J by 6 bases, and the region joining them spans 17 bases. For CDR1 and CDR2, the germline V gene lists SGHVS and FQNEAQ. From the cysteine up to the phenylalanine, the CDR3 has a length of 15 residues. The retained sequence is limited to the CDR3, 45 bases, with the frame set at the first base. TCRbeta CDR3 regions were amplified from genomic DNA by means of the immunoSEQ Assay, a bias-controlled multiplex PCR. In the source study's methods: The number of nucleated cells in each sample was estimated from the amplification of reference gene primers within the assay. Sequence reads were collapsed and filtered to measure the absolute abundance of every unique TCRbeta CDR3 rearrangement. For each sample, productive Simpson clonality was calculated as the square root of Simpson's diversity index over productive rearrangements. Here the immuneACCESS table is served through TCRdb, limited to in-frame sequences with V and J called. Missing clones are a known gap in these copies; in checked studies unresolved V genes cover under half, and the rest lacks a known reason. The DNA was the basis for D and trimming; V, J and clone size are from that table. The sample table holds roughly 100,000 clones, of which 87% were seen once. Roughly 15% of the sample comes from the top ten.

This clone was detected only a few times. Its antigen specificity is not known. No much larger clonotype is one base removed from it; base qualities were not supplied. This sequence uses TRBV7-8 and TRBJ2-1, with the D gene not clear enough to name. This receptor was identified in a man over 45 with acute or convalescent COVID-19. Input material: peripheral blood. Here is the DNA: TGTGCCAGCAGCAGCTTAACGAGTACAGTCAATGAGCAGTTCTTC. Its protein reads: CASSSLTSTVNEQFF.